This TCR beta chain was observed in a study of shared clonotypes between healthy human individuals. Whole-study context: Aged between 18 and 49, the donors were a couple of women and a few men.

Donors were Caucasian adults residing in Nashville, Tennessee, USA. Memory CD4+ cells were the fraction left after CD45RA+ naive selection. With V trimmed by 5 bases and J by 5 bases, 4 bases remained unmatched. The CDR3 covers 15 residues. Germline V gene sequence: CDR1 MNHEY, CDR2 SVGAGI. Libraries were prepared by immunoSEQ multiplex PCR; TCRdb keeps only in-frame clonotypes and omits some of them. The sample contains 800,000 to 1,200,000 clones, around 82% of which appear only once. The sequenced material came from memory CD4+ T cells from PBMCs. The subset denotes: CD45RA-negative fraction. This sequence was found in a man between 18 and 35 years old in good health. Some clones in this sample may be carry-over from other donors' samples. This sequence joins TRBV6-5 and TRBJ1-4; 11 bases align to TRBD1. Written as DNA, the CDR3 is TGTGCCAGCAGTACCCGGACAGGGGGCAATGAAAAACTGTTTTTT. This codes for CASSTRTGGNEKLFF.